This TCR beta chain is drawn from a study of blood T cell repertoires in COVID-19. Germline V gene data show CDR1 as SQVTM and CDR2 as ANQGSEA. Trimming at V came to 4 bases and at J to 1 base, leaving 6 bases not matched to a gene. This CDR3 spans 14 amino acids. Only in-frame clones appear in the TCRdb table, and some are missing; sequencing was by immunoSEQ multiplex PCR. The sample yields under 300,000 clones, roughly four fifths seen once. Living in about two dozen US areas, the participants were between roughly 18 and 90 years of age. Cohort allocation depended upon clinical history that participants reported.

What was sequenced was PBMCs or T cells enriched from blood (not recorded which). The chain carries TRBV29-1 and TRBJ1-1; 7 bases match TRBD1. The TCR sequence derives from a man aged 50-60 years who had recovered from COVID-19. The CDR3 DNA reads as TGCAGCGTTGCTGGGACAGTCCGGAACACTGAAGCTTTCTTT. Protein product: CSVAGTVRNTEAFF. The variable domain in full, with the rest retrieved from reference TRBV29-1 and TRBJ1-1, is SAVISQKPSRDICQRGTSLTIQCQVDSQVTMMFWYRQQPGQSLTLIATANQGSEATYESGFVIDKFPISRPNLTFSTLTVSNMSPEDSSIYLCSVAGTVRNTEAFFGQGTRLTVV.